This T cell receptor beta chain was sequenced during a study of blood T cell repertoires in COVID-19. Study background: Researchers got acute and convalescent COVID-19 samples from the United States, Italy and Spain. PBMCs, B-cell-depleted T cells, or T cells provided the cDNA or gDNA that made up the material.

Produced via immunoSEQ multiplex PCR; TCRdb's table is partial and in-frame only. The data contain around 240,000 clones, approximately 85% of them seen just once; the ten biggest clones take up around 1.8%. Enrollees, about 18 to 95 years old, lived in 24 US areas. About this clone: The identical CDR3 is also encoded by other nucleotide sequences in the sample.

This CDR3 region has 15 residues. Trimming removed 2 bases from V and 0 bases from J, with 8 bases in between. Germline CDR1 reads SEHNR; CDR2 reads FQNEAQ (reference sequence). Input material: PBMCs or T cells enriched from blood (not recorded which). This sequence was found in a woman aged 50 to 60 who had recovered from COVID-19. V is TRBV7-9 and J is TRBJ2-1; D possibly corresponds to TRBD1 (6 bases). CDR3 sequence: CASSLQGSSYNEQFF. In DNA, the CDR3 is TGTGCCAGCAGCTTACAGGGGAGCTCCTACAATGAGCAGTTCTTC.